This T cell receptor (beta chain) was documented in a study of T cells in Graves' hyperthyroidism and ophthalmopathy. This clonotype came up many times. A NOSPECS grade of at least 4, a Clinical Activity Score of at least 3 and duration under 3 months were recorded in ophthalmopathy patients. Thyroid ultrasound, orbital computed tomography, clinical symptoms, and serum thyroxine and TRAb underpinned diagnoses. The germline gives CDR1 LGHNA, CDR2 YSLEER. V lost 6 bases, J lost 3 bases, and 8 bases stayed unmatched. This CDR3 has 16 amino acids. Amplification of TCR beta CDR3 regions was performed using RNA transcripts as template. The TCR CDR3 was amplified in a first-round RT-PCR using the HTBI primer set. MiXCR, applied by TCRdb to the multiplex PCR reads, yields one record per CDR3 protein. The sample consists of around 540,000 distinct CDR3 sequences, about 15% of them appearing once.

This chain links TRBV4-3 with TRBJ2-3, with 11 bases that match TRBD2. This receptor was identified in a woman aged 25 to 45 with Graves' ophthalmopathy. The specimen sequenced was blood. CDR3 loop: CASSPRLAGFTDTQYF. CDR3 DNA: TGCGCCAGCAGTCCTAGACTAGCGGGATTTACAGATACGCAGTATTTT.